This passage covers 19 T cell receptor beta chains from one sample sequenced in a study of Graves' ophthalmopathy and Graves' hyperthyroidism. Scientists amplified the TCR beta CDR3 regions from RNA transcripts. Second-round multiplex PCR came after first-round RT-PCR with HTBI primers. From the multiplex PCR reads, TCRdb called clonotypes with MiXCR, one entry per CDR3 protein. In the table there are around 590,000 distinct CDR3 sequences, less than 45% of which are singletons. The sequenced sample consisted of peripheral blood or thyroid tissue (not recorded which). These receptors were collected from an adult man with Graves' hyperthyroidism.

In this sample, this clonotype turned up many times. V usage is TRBV2 and J usage is TRBJ1-1; D possibly corresponds to TRBD1 (6 bases). Germline-derived CDR1 and CDR2 are SNHLY and FYNNEI. This CDR3 has 16 residues. Trimming pared 4 bases from V and 0 bases from J, leaving 15 bases between. The CDR3 region is CASSGRGRDMNTEAFF. DNA of the CDR3: TGTGCCAGCAGTGGAAGGGGGAGAGACATGAACACTGAAGCTTTCTTT.

This sequence joins TRBV24-1 and TRBJ2-5; D may be TRBD2 (7 bases). Germline V gives CDR1 KGHDR, CDR2 SFDVKD. The CDR3 runs to 15 residues. Trimming took 5 bases from V and 3 from J, leaving 15 bases between them. The CDR3 DNA reads TGTGCCACCAGTGTCCCCGAGGGGGGGGAAGAGACCCAGTACTTC. As protein: CATSVPEGGEETQYF.

This clonotype has a count of ten or more. The chain links TRBV6-5 to TRBJ2-7, with TRBD2 identical over 7 bases. The V segment lost 0 bases and the J segment 1 base; nucleotides outside the gene matches: 6. This CDR3 comprises 16 residues. From germline, CDR1 is MNHEY and CDR2 SVGAGI. CDR3 in amino acids: CASSYSTGGHSYEQYF. Here the CDR3 DNA reads TGTGCCAGCAGTTACTCAACGGGAGGCCATTCCTACGAGCAGTACTTC.

This clonotype has at least ten counts. The J gene is TRBJ2-7, the V gene TRBV10-3; TRBD2 matches 7 bases. The CDR3 totals 14 residues. V was clipped by 2 bases and J by 4 bases; unmatched bases: 5. CDR1 is ENHRY and CDR2 is SYGVKD in the germline V gene. The CDR3 DNA follows: TGTGCCATCAGTGAGGGAGCGGGACTGTACGAGCAGTACTTC. It yields the protein CAISEGAGLYEQYF.

The sample holds many counts of this clonotype. V usage is TRBV7-2 and J usage is TRBJ2-7, with D unresolved. Germline lookup yields CDR1 SGHTA and CDR2 FQGNSA. Between the trimmed V and J ends, which lost 8 bases and 4 bases, there was a span of 6 bases. This CDR3 spans 10 amino acids. The CDR3 DNA reads TGTGCCAGCGGCCAATACGAGCAGTACTTC. It translates to CASGQYEQYF.

This clonotype was detected ten times or more. V and J are TRBV7-9 and TRBJ1-2; TRBD1 matches at 7 bases. V trimming: 4 bases; J trimming: 4 bases; junction bases outside the gene matches: 6. The CDR3 has 14 amino acids. Germline V gene data show CDR1 as SEHNR and CDR2 as FQNEAQ (reference sequence). CDR3 nucleotide sequence: TGTGCCAGCAGCTCCGTCGGGACAGCCTATGGCTACACCTTC. Encoded protein: CASSSVGTAYGYTF.

This sequence joins TRBV9 and TRBJ1-2; 7 bases agree with TRBD1. With 6 bases clipped from V and 5 bases from J, the junction kept 10 bases outside the gene matches. The CDR3 contains 14 residues. Per germline, CDR1 SGDLS and CDR2 YYNGEE. CDR3 protein: CASTSGQGGYGYTF. DNA for the CDR3: TGTGCCAGCACCTCCGGGCAGGGGGGTTATGGCTACACCTTC.

This clonotype turned up a few times. This chain links TRBV6-5 with TRBJ1-4; 8 bases fit TRBD1. The CDR3 runs 15 residues. Per germline, CDR1 MNHEY and CDR2 SVGAGI. V lost 0 bases to trimming and J lost 7 bases; unmatched junction nucleotides: 4. The CDR3 bases are TGTGCCAGCAGTTACTCGACAGGGGCGAGTGAAAAACTGTTTTTT. It codes for CASSYSTGASEKLFF.

The V and J genes are TRBV20-1 and TRBJ2-7; D is ambiguous. CDR1 is DFQATT and CDR2 is SNEGSKA in the germline V gene (reference sequence). The CDR3 contains 16 residues. Between the trimmed V and J ends, which lost 2 bases and 2 bases, there was a span of 19 bases. CDR3: CSARLPPDTKPYEQYF. DNA of the CDR3: TGCAGTGCTAGATTACCTCCAGACACCAAACCCTACGAGCAGTACTTC.

The table lists this clonotype with many counts. J is TRBJ2-2 and V is TRBV10-2; D possibly uses TRBD1 or TRBD2 (5 bases each). The germline V gene encodes CDR1 WSHSY and CDR2 SAAADI. V was shortened by 3 bases and J by 2 bases, with 10 bases between the two germline ends. This CDR3 comprises 15 residues. The CDR3 reads CASSDPGTNTGELFF. CDR3 sequence (DNA): TGCGCCAGCAGTGACCCAGGGACCAACACCGGGGAGCTGTTTTTT.

The rearrangement links TRBV20-1 to TRBJ1-1; D not certain. The CDR3 runs 12 residues. Germline CDR1 is DFQATT and CDR2 is SNEGSKA (reference sequence). Trimming removed 8 bases at V and 8 bases at J, with 18 bases between. CDR3 nucleotides: TGCAGTATTAAGACTGACTCCTCCGAAGCTTTCTTT. Protein product: CSIKTDSSEAFF.

In this sample, this clonotype turned up many times. The genes are TRBV7-9 and TRBJ2-5, with D possibly TRBD2 on 5 matching bases. Germline lookup yields CDR1 SEHNR and CDR2 FQNEAQ (reference sequence). The CDR3 contains 15 residues. V lost 5 bases and J 2 bases, leaving 15 bases between the germline ends. CDR3 residues: CASSPARRSQETQYF. The CDR3 DNA reads TGTGCCAGCAGCCCAGCCCGGAGGAGTCAAGAGACCCAGTACTTC.

Comments on this clonotype: Possible read error: a much larger clone is one base away. The V gene is TRBV5-4, the J gene TRBJ1-6; TRBD1 matches 11 bases. Germline CDR1 and CDR2: SGHNT and YYREEE (reference sequence). This CDR3 comprises 17 residues. V lost 4 bases and J lost 9; bases outside the gene matches: 12. CDR3 sequence reads: CASSLGQGAEYVSPLHF. In nucleotides, the CDR3 is TGTGCCAGCAGCCTAGGACAGGGGGCTGAGTACGTTTCACCCCTCCACTTT.

This chain connects TRBV5-1 to TRBJ1-2; maybe TRBD1 (5 bases). Germline V CDR1 and CDR2: SGHRS, YFSETQ. The CDR3 is 13 residues long. V dropped 4 bases and J dropped 3 bases, with 10 bases sitting between them. The CDR3, as DNA: TGCGCCAGCAGCCACGGGACGTACTATGGCTACACCTTC. The encoded protein is CASSHGTYYGYTF.

This clonotype was counted only a few times. V gene TRBV12-3 or TRBV12-4 combines with J gene TRBJ2-2; D unresolved. This CDR3 contains 14 residues. Trimming left V 1 base short and J 2 bases short, with 5 bases between. CDR3 residues: CASSLEQNTGELFF. CDR3 DNA: TGTGCCAGCAGTTTAGAACAAAACACCGGGGAGCTGTTTTTT.

The table lists this clonotype with a count of one. V usage is TRBV29-1 and J usage is TRBJ1-5; 9 bases fit TRBD1. V shed 4 bases, J shed 1 base, and the junction held 5 bases outside the gene matches. The CDR3 extends over 15 amino acids. The germline V gene has CDR1 SQVTM and CDR2 ANQGSEA. The CDR3 reads CSVGGQGSSNQPQHF. In nucleotides, the CDR3 is TGCAGCGTTGGGGGACAGGGCTCAAGCAATCAGCCCCAGCATTTT.

This clonotype occurred a few times. This chain links TRBV9 with TRBJ2-3, with D unclear. V gave up 0 bases and J gave up 0 bases, with 11 bases separating them. Germline CDR1 and CDR2: SGDLS and YYNGEE. The CDR3 extends over 16 amino acids. For the CDR3, the DNA is TGTGCCAGCAGCGTAGATGTCGGAACTAGCACAGATACGCAGTATTTT. This codes for CASSVDVGTSTDTQYF.

CDR3 loop: CASSPGGKTKNIQYF. DNA for the CDR3: TGTGCCAGCAGCCCTGGAGGCAAAACCAAAAACATTCAGTACTTC. This chain connects TRBV6-5 to TRBJ2-4; D may be TRBD2 (5 bases). Germline CDR1 and CDR2: MNHEY and SVGAGI. Trimming stripped 6 bases from V and 2 bases from J, with 14 bases between. The CDR3 covers 15 residues.

This clonotype was seen a handful of times. CDR3 sequence reads: CATSRLGNNEQFF. The CDR3 nucleotides are TGTGCCACCAGCAGACTAGGGAACAATGAGCAGTTCTTC. The V and J genes are TRBV15 and TRBJ2-7; D call uncertain. Gene TRBJ2-1 matches the end of the DNA better, so the J call may be wrong. The CDR3 runs 13 residues. Germline CDR1 LNHNV, CDR2 YYDKDF (reference sequence).